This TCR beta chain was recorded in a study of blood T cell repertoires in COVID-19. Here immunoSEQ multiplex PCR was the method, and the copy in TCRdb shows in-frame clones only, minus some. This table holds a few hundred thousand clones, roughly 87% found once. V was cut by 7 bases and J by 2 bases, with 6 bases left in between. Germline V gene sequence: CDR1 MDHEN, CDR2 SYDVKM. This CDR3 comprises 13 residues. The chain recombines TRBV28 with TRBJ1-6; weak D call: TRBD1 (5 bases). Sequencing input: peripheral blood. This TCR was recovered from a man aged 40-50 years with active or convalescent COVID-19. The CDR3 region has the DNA TGTGCCAGCAAGGGGACCTATAATTCACCCCTCCACTTT. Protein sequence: CASKGTYNSPLHF. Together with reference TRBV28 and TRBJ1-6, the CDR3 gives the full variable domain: DVKVTQSSRYLVKRTGEKVFLECVQDMDHENMFWYRQDPGLGLRLIYFSYDVKMKEKGDIPEGYSVSREKKERFSLILESASTNQTSMYLCASKGTYNSPLHFGNGTRLTVT.